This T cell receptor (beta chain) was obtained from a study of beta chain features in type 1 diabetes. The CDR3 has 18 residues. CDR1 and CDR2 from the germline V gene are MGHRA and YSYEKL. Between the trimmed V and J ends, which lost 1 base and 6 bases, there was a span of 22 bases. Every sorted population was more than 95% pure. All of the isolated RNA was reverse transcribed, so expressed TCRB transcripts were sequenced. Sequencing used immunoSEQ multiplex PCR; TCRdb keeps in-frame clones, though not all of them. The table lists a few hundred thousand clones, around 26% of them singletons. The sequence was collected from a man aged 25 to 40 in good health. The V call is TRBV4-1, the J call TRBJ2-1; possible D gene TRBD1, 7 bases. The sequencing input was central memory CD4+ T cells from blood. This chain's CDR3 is CASSQVDLGLTGVNEQFF. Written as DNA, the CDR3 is TGCGCCAGCAGCCAAGTGGACCTGGGACTCACAGGGGTCAATGAGCAGTTCTTC.